This T cell receptor (beta chain) is from a study of glioma-infiltrating T cells. Whole-study context: About a million peripheral T cells were targeted at 4.5- to 10-fold coverage.

This clonotype occurred many times. The antigen remains undetermined. The iRepertoire nested amplicon-rescue multiplex PCR amplified TCR alpha and beta CDR3s from RNA. Input was roughly 85-450 ng of tissue mRNA or PBMC total RNA. TCRdb passed the multiplex PCR reads through MiXCR, listing each CDR3 protein once. The sample lists around 390,000 distinct CDR3 sequences; 41% were seen once. The trim removed 7 bases at V and 7 bases at J, leaving 9 bases unmatched. The CDR3 runs 13 residues. Germline CDR1 reads MNHNS; CDR2 reads SASEGT. Regarding the study as a whole: Gliomas, especially low-grade, showed above-expected tissue-blood divergence; non-neoplastic patients showed below. A blood CDR3 motif signature was depleted in highly divergent patients.

The V gene is TRBV6-1, the J gene TRBJ2-7, with 8 positions matching TRBD1. Sample: glioma tissue, nonneoplastic brain tissue, or PBMCs (not recorded which). This receptor was taken from a human donor with low-grade glioma or glioblastoma, undergoing nonglioma brain surgery, or in good health (not recorded which). The CDR3 DNA is TGTGCCAGCACTCCGGGACAGGCCTTTGAGCAGTACTTC. Translated: CASTPGQAFEQYF.